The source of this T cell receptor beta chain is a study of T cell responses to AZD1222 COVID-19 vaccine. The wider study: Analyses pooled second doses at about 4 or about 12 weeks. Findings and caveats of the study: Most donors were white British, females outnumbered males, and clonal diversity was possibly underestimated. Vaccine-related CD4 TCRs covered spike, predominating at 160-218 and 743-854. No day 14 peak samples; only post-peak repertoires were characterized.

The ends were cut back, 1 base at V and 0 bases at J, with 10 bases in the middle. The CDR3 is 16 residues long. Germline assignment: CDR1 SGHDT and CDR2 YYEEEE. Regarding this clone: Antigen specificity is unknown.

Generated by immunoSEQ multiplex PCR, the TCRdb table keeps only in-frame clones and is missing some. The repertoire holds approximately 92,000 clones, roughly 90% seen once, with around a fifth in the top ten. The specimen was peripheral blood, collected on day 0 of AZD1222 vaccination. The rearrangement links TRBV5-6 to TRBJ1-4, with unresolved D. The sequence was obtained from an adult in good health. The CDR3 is CASSLRGIATNEKLFF. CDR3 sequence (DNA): TGTGCCAGCAGCTTGCGAGGGATCGCAACTAATGAAAAACTGTTTTTT.